What follows are 20 T cell receptor beta chains derived from one specimen sequenced in a study of OX40 agonist ivuxolimab in advanced cancers. Generated by immunoSEQ multiplex PCR, the TCRdb table keeps only in-frame clones and is missing some. This sample has approximately 89,000 clones; roughly 84% occur once, and the top ten carry about 0.33%. Sequenced material: CD4+ or CD8+ T cells sorted from blood, taken in a trial of the OX40 agonist ivuxolimab. These receptors originate from an adult with an advanced solid tumor such as melanoma, head and neck, liver or kidney cancer.

The V gene is TRBV19, the J gene TRBJ1-6; TRBD1 matches 7 bases. The CDR3 consists of 15 residues. J was trimmed by 6 bases and V by 5 bases; bases with no gene match: 7. CDR1 LNHDA and CDR2 SQIVND come from the germline V gene (reference sequence). The CDR3 sequence: CASSPGTAGNSPLHF. The CDR3, as DNA: TGTGCCAGTAGTCCCGGGACAGCGGGTAATTCACCCCTCCACTTT.

The chain carries TRBV6-5 and TRBJ1-1; no clear D gene. The CDR3 is 11 amino acids. Per the germline V gene, CDR1 is MNHEY and CDR2 is SVGAGI. V was clipped by 6 bases and J by 1 base, with 3 bases between them. The DNA of the CDR3 is TGTGCCAGCAGCTCGAACACTGAAGCTTTCTTT. It translates to CASSSNTEAFF.

The chain has TRBV7-8 and TRBJ1-3; D gene uncertain. This CDR3 contains 16 residues. Per the germline V gene, CDR1 is SGHVS and CDR2 is FQNEAQ. Deletions cut 0 bases from V and 0 bases from J, with 9 bases between. The CDR3, as DNA: TGTGCCAGCAGCTTAGCCCACGCCGGCTCTGGAAACACCATATATTTT. Translating it yields CASSLAHAGSGNTIYF. Combining the CDR3 with reference TRBV7-8 and TRBJ1-3 gives the whole variable domain GAGVSQSPRYKVAKRGQDVALRCDPISGHVSLFWYQQALGQGPEFLTYFQNEAQLDKSGLPSDRFFAERPEGSVSTLKIQRTQQEDSAVYLCASSLAHAGSGNTIYFGEGSWLTVV.

V gene TRBV7-6 combines with J gene TRBJ2-1; 8 positions match TRBD1. The CDR3 consists of 17 residues. Germline lookup yields CDR1 SGHVS and CDR2 FNYEAQ. J gave up 4 bases and V 2 bases, and 10 bases lay outside the gene matches. The CDR3 is CASSLTLGQGLYNEQFF. Written as DNA, the CDR3 is TGTGCCAGCAGCTTAACTCTCGGACAGGGACTGTACAATGAGCAGTTCTTC.

V and J are TRBV5-6 and TRBJ2-7, with TRBD1 identical over 10 bases. The CDR3 has 16 amino acids. Germline V gene data show CDR1 as SGHDT and CDR2 as YYEEEE. Germline trimming cut 5 bases from V and 0 bases from J; bases unmatched to any gene: 8. The CDR3 sequence: CASSSLGTGVSYEQYF. The CDR3 DNA reads TGTGCCAGCAGTTCTCTCGGGACAGGGGTCTCCTACGAGCAGTACTTC.

This chain joins TRBV13 and TRBJ2-5; 15 bases line up with TRBD2. Germline V CDR1 and CDR2: PRHDT, FYEKMQ (reference sequence). V lost 5 bases to trimming and J lost 4 bases; unmatched junction nucleotides: 8. The CDR3 sequence is 17 residues long. The CDR3 protein is CASSRRGLAGGVETQYF. CDR3 bases: TGTGCCAGCAGCCGACGGGGACTAGCGGGGGGAGTAGAGACCCAGTACTTC.

The CDR3 region is CASSPNRPGTGNAPLHF. Written as DNA, the CDR3 is TGTGCCAGCAGCCCCAACCGACCCGGGACAGGGAACGCACCCCTCCACTTT. The V and J genes are TRBV7-9 and TRBJ1-6; 9 bases line up with TRBD1. With 5 bases clipped from V and 11 bases from J, the junction kept 16 bases outside the gene matches. The CDR3 sequence is 17 residues long. Germline V gene sequence: CDR1 SEHNR, CDR2 FQNEAQ (reference sequence).

This clone was seen only a few times. This chain joins TRBV7-2 and TRBJ1-1; a possible D gene is TRBD1 (5 bases). CDR3 length equals 13 residues. Trimming took 4 bases from V and 2 from J, leaving 8 bases between them. Per germline, CDR1 SGHTA and CDR2 FQGNSA. This chain's CDR3 is CASSSQENTEAFF. Here the CDR3 DNA reads TGTGCCAGCAGCTCACAGGAAAACACTGAAGCTTTCTTT.

The chain couples TRBV5-4 to TRBJ1-5; 12 bases align to TRBD1. V was pared by 2 bases and J by 7 bases, with 10 bases of the junction left unmatched. Germline CDR1 and CDR2: SGHNT and YYREEE (reference sequence). The CDR3 totals 17 residues. CDR3 loop: CASSLSPGQGAGQPQHF. As DNA, the CDR3 is TGTGCCAGCAGCTTATCCCCGGGACAGGGGGCTGGACAGCCCCAGCATTTT.

This sequence joins TRBV5-1 and TRBJ2-5; the match to TRBD2 covers 7 bases. The V gene's germline CDR1 is SGHRS and CDR2 YFSETQ. This CDR3 region has 14 residues. The V segment lost 2 bases and the J segment 5 bases; nucleotides outside the gene matches: 6. CDR3 DNA sequence: TGCGCCAGCAGCTTTGGGAGCGGGGCGGAGACCCAGTACTTC. It specifies CASSFGSGAETQYF.

J is TRBJ1-1 and V is TRBV15; 7 bases are a match to TRBD1. Germline trimming cut 1 base from V and 1 base from J; bases unmatched to any gene: 15. The CDR3 has 19 amino acids. CDR1 is LNHNV, CDR2 YYDKDF, per germline (reference sequence). The CDR3 DNA is TGTGCCACCAGCAGAGGAGCGACAGGGCTCCGAATTGGGAACACTGAAGCTTTCTTT. Encoded protein: CATSRGATGLRIGNTEAFF.

This clone was seen more than once but under ten times. The chain recombines TRBV18 with TRBJ1-3; tentative D call: TRBD1 (5 bases). Trimming cost V 5 bases and J 0 bases, with 14 bases left between them. This CDR3 contains 16 residues. CDR1 and CDR2 (germline): KGHSH, LQKENI. Here the CDR3 DNA reads TGTGCCAGCTCAGGGGACGGAACCCACTCTGGAAACACCATATATTTT. Encoded protein: CASSGDGTHSGNTIYF.

The chain links TRBV10-2 to TRBJ1-3, with D perhaps TRBD1 (5 bases). V lost 7 bases to trimming and J lost 0 bases, with 13 bases between them. The germline V gene has CDR1 WSHSY and CDR2 SAAADI. CDR3 size: 15 residues. The CDR3 loop reads CASKNEGISGNTIYF. CDR3 in DNA: TGCGCCAGCAAAAATGAGGGGATCTCTGGAAACACCATATATTTT.

This chain joins TRBV5-4 and TRBJ2-5, with 11 bases identical to TRBD2. J was trimmed by 1 base and V by 5 bases; bases with no gene match: 13. CDR1 and CDR2 (germline): SGHNT, YYREEE (reference sequence). The CDR3 contains 18 residues. As DNA, the CDR3 is TGTGCCAGCAGTCCCCCGGGGCTAGCGGGGGGTGTCCAAGAGACCCAGTACTTC. Translated: CASSPPGLAGGVQETQYF.

J is TRBJ2-5 and V is TRBV18, with D possibly called TRBD1 or TRBD2 (5 bases each). V lost 0 bases and J 4 bases, leaving 6 bases between the germline ends. CDR1 is KGHSH, CDR2 LQKENI, per germline. The CDR3 has 13 residues. CDR3 bases: TGTGCCAGCTCACCACCGGGGGTAGAGACCCAGTACTTC. This translates into CASSPPGVETQYF.

The genes are TRBV7-9 and TRBJ2-7; 8 positions agree with TRBD1. The germline V gene encodes CDR1 SEHNR and CDR2 FQNEAQ (reference sequence). This CDR3 region has 15 residues. V was clipped by 2 bases and J by 2 bases; unmatched bases: 5. The CDR3 coding sequence is TGTGCCAGCAGCTTAACGACAGGGGCGGCCTACGAGCAGTACTTC. Translating gives CASSLTTGAAYEQYF.

The chain has TRBV7-2 and TRBJ2-7, with TRBD2 identical over 12 bases. This CDR3 is built from 15 residues. The V gene end was trimmed by 6 bases and the J gene end by 4 bases; junction bases not matched to a gene: 7. The V gene's germline CDR1 is SGHTA and CDR2 FQGNSA. Written as DNA, the CDR3 is TGTGCCAGCAGGCCCTCTAGCGGGGGGGCGTACGAGCAGTACTTC. It codes for CASRPSSGGAYEQYF.

V is TRBV7-2 and J is TRBJ1-2; TRBD1 is a possible D gene (6 bases). This CDR3 spans 14 amino acids. The V gene lost 2 bases and the J gene lost 4 bases, with 11 bases spanning the gap. The germline CDR1 and CDR2 sequences are SGHTA and FQGNSA. CDR3: CASSLTGDTYGYTF. The CDR3 DNA reads as TGTGCCAGCAGCTTAACGGGGGACACCTATGGCTACACCTTC.

The V and J genes are TRBV7-9 and TRBJ2-1; 8 nucleotides line up with TRBD2. The CDR3 covers 14 residues. J was trimmed by 7 bases and V by 7 bases; bases with no gene match: 9. Germline CDR1 reads SEHNR; CDR2 reads FQNEAQ (reference sequence). CDR3 in amino acids: CASKIGGARNEQFF. DNA for the CDR3: TGTGCCAGCAAAATCGGGGGGGCACGGAATGAGCAGTTCTTC.

The chain uses TRBV12-5 and TRBJ2-3, with TRBD2 matching 11 bases. V shed 1 base, J shed 3 bases, and the junction held 3 bases outside the gene matches. The CDR3 length is 16 residues. Germline CDR1 reads LGHNT; CDR2 reads FRNRAP. The CDR3 DNA reads TGTGCTAGTGGTTTGGGCATAGCGGGGGGGACAGATACGCAGTATTTT. This sequence encodes CASGLGIAGGTDTQYF.